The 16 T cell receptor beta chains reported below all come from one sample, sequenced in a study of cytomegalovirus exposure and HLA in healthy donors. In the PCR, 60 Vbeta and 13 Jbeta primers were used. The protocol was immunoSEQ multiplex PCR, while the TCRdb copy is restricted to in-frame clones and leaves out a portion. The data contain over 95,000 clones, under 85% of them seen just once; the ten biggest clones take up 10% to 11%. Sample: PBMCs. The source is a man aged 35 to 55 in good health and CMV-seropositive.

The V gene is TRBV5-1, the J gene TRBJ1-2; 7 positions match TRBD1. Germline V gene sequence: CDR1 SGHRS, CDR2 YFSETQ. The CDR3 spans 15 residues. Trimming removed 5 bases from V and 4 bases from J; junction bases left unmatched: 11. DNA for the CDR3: TGCGCCAGCAGTTCCACAGGGGAGTCGAGCTATGGCTACACCTTC. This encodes CASSSTGESSYGYTF.

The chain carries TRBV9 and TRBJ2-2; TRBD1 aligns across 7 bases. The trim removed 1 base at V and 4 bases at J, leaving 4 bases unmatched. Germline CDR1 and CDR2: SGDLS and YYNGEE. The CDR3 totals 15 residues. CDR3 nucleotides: TGTGCCAGCAGCGTAATGGGACAGAGCACCGGGGAGCTGTTTTTT. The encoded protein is CASSVMGQSTGELFF.

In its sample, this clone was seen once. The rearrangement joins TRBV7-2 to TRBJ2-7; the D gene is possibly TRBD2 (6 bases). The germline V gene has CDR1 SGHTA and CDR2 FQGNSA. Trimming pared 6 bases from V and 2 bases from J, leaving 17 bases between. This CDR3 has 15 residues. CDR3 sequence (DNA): TGTGCCAGCAGTTTCACCGGGACTGTACCCTACGAGCAGTACTTC. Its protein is CASSFTGTVPYEQYF.

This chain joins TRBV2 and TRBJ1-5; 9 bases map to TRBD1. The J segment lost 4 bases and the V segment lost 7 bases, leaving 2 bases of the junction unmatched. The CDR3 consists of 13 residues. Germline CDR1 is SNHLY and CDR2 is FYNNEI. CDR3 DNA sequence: TGTGCCAGCAAAGGGACAGGGAATCAGCCCCAGCATTTT. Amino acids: CASKGTGNQPQHF.

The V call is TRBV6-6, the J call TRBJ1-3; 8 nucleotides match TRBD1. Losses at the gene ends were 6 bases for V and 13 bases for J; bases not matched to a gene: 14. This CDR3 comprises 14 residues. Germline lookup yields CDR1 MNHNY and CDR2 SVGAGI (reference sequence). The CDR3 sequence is CASSPGDRPPRIYF. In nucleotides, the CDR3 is TGTGCCAGCAGCCCAGGGGACAGGCCCCCCAGGATATATTTT.

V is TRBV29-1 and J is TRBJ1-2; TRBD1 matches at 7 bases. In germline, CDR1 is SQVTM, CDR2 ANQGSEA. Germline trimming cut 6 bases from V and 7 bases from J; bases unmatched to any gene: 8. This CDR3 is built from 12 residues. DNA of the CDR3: TGCAGCGTATCAGCAGGGACAGCTGGCTACACCTTC. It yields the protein CSVSAGTAGYTF.

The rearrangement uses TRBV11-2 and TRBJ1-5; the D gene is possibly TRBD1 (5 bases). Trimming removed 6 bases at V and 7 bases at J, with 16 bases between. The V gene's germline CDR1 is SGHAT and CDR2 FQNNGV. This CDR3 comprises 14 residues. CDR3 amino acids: CASSSPGLEQPQHF. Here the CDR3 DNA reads TGTGCCAGCAGTAGCCCAGGGTTGGAGCAGCCCCAGCATTTT.

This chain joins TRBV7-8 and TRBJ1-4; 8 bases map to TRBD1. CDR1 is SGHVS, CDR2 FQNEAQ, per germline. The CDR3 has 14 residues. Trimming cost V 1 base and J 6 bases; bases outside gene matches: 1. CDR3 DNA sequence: TGTGCCAGCAGCTTAGGGACAGGGTATGAAAAACTGTTTTTT. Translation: CASSLGTGYEKLFF.

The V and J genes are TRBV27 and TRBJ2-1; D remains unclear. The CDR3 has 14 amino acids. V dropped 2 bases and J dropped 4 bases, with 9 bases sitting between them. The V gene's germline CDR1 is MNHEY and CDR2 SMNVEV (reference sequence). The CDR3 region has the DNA TGTGCCAGCAGTTTAATTTCCGGGTACAATGAGCAGTTCTTC. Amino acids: CASSLISGYNEQFF.

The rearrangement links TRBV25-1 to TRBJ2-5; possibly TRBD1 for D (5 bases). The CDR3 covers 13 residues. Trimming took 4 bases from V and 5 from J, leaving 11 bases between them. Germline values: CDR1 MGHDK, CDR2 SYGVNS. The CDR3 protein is CASSARDGETQYF. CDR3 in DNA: TGTGCCAGCAGTGCCAGGGATGGGGAGACCCAGTACTTC.

In DNA, the CDR3 is TGTGCCAGCTCACCACAGGGGGCGCTGGTAGCTTTCTTT. Protein product: CASSPQGALVAFF. The chain couples TRBV18 to TRBJ1-1; 7 nucleotides match TRBD1. V trimming: 1 base; J trimming: 10 bases; junction bases outside the gene matches: 6. Germline V CDR1 and CDR2: KGHSH, LQKENI. The CDR3 has 13 amino acids. Full variable domain (outside the CDR3, taken from reference TRBV18 and TRBJ1-1): NAGVMQNPRHLVRRRGQEARLRCSPMKGHSHVYWYRQLPEEGLKFMVYLQKENIIDESGMPKERFSAEFPKEGPSILRIQQVVRGDSAAYFCASSPQGALVAFFGQGTRLTVV.

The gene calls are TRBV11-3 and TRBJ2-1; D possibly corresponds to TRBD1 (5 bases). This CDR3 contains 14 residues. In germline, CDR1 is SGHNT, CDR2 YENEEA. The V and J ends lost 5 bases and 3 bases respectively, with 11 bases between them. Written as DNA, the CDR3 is TGTGCCAGCAGCGTCGGACAAGACTACAATGAGCAGTTCTTC. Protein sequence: CASSVGQDYNEQFF. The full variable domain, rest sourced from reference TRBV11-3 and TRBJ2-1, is EAGVVQSPRYKIIEKKQPVAFWCNPISGHNTLYWYLQNLGQGPELLIRYENEEAVDDSQLPKDRFSAERLKGVDSTLKIQPAELGDSAVYLCASSVGQDYNEQFFGPGTRLTVL.

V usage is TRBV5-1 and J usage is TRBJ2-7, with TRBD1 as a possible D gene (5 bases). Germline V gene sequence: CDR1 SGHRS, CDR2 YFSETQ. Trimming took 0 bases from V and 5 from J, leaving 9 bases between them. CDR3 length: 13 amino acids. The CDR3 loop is CASSLEGINEQYF. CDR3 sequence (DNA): TGCGCCAGCAGCTTGGAGGGGATCAACGAGCAGTACTTC.

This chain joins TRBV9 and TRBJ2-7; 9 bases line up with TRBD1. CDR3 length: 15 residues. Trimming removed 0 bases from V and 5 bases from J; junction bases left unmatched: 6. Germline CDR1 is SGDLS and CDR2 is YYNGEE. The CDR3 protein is CASSVGGQGFHEQYF. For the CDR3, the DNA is TGTGCCAGCAGCGTAGGAGGACAGGGGTTCCACGAGCAGTACTTC.

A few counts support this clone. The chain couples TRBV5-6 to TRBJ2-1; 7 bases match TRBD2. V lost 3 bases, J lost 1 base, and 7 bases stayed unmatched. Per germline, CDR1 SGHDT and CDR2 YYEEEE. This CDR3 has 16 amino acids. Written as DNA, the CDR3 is TGTGCCAGCAGCTCAACCAGGACTAGTTCCTACAATGAGCAGTTCTTC. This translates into CASSSTRTSSYNEQFF.

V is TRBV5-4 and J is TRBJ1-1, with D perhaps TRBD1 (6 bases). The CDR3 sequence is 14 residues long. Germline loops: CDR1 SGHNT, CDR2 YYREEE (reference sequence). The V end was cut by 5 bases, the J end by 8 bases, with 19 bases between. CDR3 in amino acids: CASREGGTRGEAFF. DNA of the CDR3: TGTGCCAGCAGAGAGGGGGGGACCCGCGGGGAAGCTTTCTTT.